This record looks at one TCR beta chain sequence and its context. What it binds is unknown. This CDR3 contains 14 residues. Per the germline V gene, CDR1 is SGHAT and CDR2 is FQNNGV. The V segment lost 5 bases and the J segment 4 bases; nucleotides outside the gene matches: 4. This entry comes from a study of T cell responses to AZD1222 COVID-19 vaccine. The table came from immunoSEQ multiplex PCR; TCRdb's copy has only in-frame clones and leaves some out. The top ten hold 4% to 4.5% of the sample, which has 95,000 to 150,000 clones, around 90% seen once. Study-level findings and limits: Nearly half of unique spike-specific TCRs reportedly avoided B.1.351 and B.1.1.7 mutated regions. The donor cohort was predominantly white British with a female majority, and clonal diversity may have been underestimated. Repertoire sampling occurred only after the peak T cell response. Only five or six individuals given AZD1222 were seropositive at baseline.

The V call is TRBV11-2, the J call TRBJ1-3; 8 positions match TRBD1. The TCR sequence derives from an adult who received the MenACWY meningococcal vaccine as a control. Here the sequenced sample was peripheral blood, taken 28 days after the second dose of the MenACWY control vaccine. The CDR3 loop is CASSLTGEGNTIYF. The CDR3 DNA reads TGTGCCAGCAGCCTGACAGGGGAAGGAAACACCATATATTTT.